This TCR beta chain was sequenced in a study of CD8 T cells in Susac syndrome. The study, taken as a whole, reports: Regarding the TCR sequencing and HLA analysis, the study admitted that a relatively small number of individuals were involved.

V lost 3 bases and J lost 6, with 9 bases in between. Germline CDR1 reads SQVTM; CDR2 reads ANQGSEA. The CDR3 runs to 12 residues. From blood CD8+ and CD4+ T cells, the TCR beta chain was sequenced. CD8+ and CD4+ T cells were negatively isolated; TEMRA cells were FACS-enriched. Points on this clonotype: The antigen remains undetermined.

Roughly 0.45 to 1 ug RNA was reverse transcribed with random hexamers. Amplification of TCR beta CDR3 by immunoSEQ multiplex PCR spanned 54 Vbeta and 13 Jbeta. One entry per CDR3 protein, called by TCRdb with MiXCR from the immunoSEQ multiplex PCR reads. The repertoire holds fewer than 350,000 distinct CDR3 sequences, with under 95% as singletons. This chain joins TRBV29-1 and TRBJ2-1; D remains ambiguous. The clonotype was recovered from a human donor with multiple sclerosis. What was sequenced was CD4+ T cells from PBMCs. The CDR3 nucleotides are TGCAGCGTTGATGTCTTCCCCAATGAGCAGTTCTTC. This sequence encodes CSVDVFPNEQFF.